Below, 21 T cell receptor beta chains from the same sample are listed, as sequenced in a study of cytomegalovirus exposure and HLA in healthy donors. TCRdb's copy holds only in-frame clones and misses some; the assay was immunoSEQ multiplex PCR. The sample has some 160,000 clones, around nine tenths seen once. Sequenced input: PBMCs. These receptors were obtained from a young man in good health and CMV-seronegative.

This clone was observed a single time. This chain connects TRBV6-5 to TRBJ2-1; 7 nucleotides agree with TRBD1. The junction had 11 bases not matched to a gene; V was cut back by 6 bases and J by 6 bases. The CDR3 is 15 residues long. Germline CDR1 is MNHEY and CDR2 is SVGAGI. CDR3 nucleotides: TGTGCCAGCAGCTACATCACAGGGGCCAGCAATGAGCAGTTCTTC. It is translated as CASSYITGASNEQFF.

The rearrangement links TRBV28 to TRBJ2-7, with D unclear. V lost 4 bases, J lost 1 base, and 11 bases lay in between. This CDR3 is built from 14 residues. The germline CDR1 and CDR2 sequences are MDHEN and SYDVKM. CDR3 nucleotides: TGTGCCAGCAGTTCCCTGACTCGTTCCTACGAGCAGTACTTC. Protein: CASSSLTRSYEQYF.

V and J are TRBV6-5 and TRBJ2-3; 7 bases agree with TRBD2. Germline V gene lookup returns CDR1 MNHEY and CDR2 SVGAGI. J gave up 5 bases and V 3 bases, and 8 bases lay outside the gene matches. The CDR3 spans 15 residues. The CDR3 nucleotides are TGTGCCAGCAGTTATTTCGAGACTAGCCGAGATACGCAGTATTTT. It specifies CASSYFETSRDTQYF.

This clone was counted once. The J gene is TRBJ2-1, the V gene TRBV29-1; 9 nucleotides align to TRBD2. There are 13 residues in the CDR3. V lost 8 bases to trimming and J lost 7 bases; unmatched junction nucleotides: 9. CDR1 SQVTM and CDR2 ANQGSEA come from the germline V gene. This CDR3 reads CSTPGLATNEQFF. The CDR3, as DNA: TGCAGCACCCCGGGACTAGCTACTAATGAGCAGTTCTTC.

The rearrangement joins TRBV5-1 to TRBJ2-2; D not resolved. Per the germline V gene, CDR1 is SGHRS and CDR2 is YFSETQ. V was pared by 1 base and J by 2 bases, with 3 bases between. This CDR3 has 13 amino acids. The CDR3 loop reads CASSLTNTGELFF. For the CDR3, the DNA is TGCGCCAGCAGCTTGACTAACACCGGGGAGCTGTTTTTT. Drawing the rest from reference TRBV5-1 and TRBJ2-2, the complete variable domain is KAGVTQTPRYLIKTRGQQVTLSCSPISGHRSVSWYQQTPGQGLQFLFEYFSETQRNKGNFPGRFSGRQFSNSRSEMNVSTLELGDSALYLCASSLTNTGELFFGEGSRLTVL.

The chain is built from TRBV19 and TRBJ1-5; 7 bases line up with TRBD1. V gave up 6 bases and J gave up 3 bases; unmatched junction bases: 5. Germline values: CDR1 LNHDA, CDR2 SQIVND (reference sequence). The CDR3 is 14 residues long. This CDR3 reads CASSPTGNNQPQHF. In DNA form, the CDR3 reads TGTGCCAGTAGCCCGACAGGGAACAATCAGCCCCAGCATTTT.

The chain couples TRBV2 to TRBJ2-1, with a possible D match to TRBD1 (6 bases). CDR3 length: 16 residues. V lost 6 bases, J lost 1 base, and 16 bases lay in between. Per the germline V gene, CDR1 is SNHLY and CDR2 is FYNNEI. The CDR3 loop is CASRTGLTTSYNEQFF. CDR3 DNA sequence: TGTGCCAGCAGGACAGGACTGACAACGTCCTACAATGAGCAGTTCTTC.

The chain is built from TRBV5-6 and TRBJ2-1; D uncertain. The CDR3 is 12 residues long. V dropped 0 bases and J dropped 9 bases, with 7 bases sitting between them. Germline values: CDR1 SGHDT, CDR2 YYEEEE. For the CDR3, the DNA is TGTGCCAGCAGCTTGGCTGGGCCTGAGCAGTTCTTC. Residues: CASSLAGPEQFF.

DNA of the CDR3: TGTGCCAGCGGACTCGACAGGGGCTCCTACAATGAGCAGTTCTTC. Its translation is CASGLDRGSYNEQFF. V usage is TRBV2 and J usage is TRBJ2-1, with TRBD1 matching 8 bases. Germline assignment: CDR1 SNHLY and CDR2 FYNNEI. V lost 8 bases to trimming and J lost 0 bases; unmatched junction nucleotides: 6. This CDR3 contains 15 residues.

This chain uses TRBV6-5 with TRBJ2-7, with 7 bases lining up with TRBD1. There are 15 residues in the CDR3. Germline-derived CDR1 and CDR2 are MNHEY and SVGAGI. Trimming at V came to 1 base and at J to 7 bases, leaving 10 bases not matched to a gene. The CDR3 DNA is TGTGCCAGCAGTTACTTAAGTGGGACAGACGGGGAGCAGTACTTC. Protein product: CASSYLSGTDGEQYF.

This chain connects TRBV28 to TRBJ1-1; TRBD1 is a possible D gene (5 bases). With 2 bases removed from V and 10 bases from J, the gap between germline ends came to 14 bases. This CDR3 contains 13 residues. Germline CDR1 reads MDHEN; CDR2 reads SYDVKM. This chain's CDR3 is CASSLGQGLRAFF. The DNA for the CDR3 is TGTGCCAGCAGTTTAGGGCAGGGTTTGAGAGCTTTCTTT.

J is TRBJ2-3 and V is TRBV5-1, with TRBD2 matching over 7 bases. Per the germline V gene, CDR1 is SGHRS and CDR2 is YFSETQ. The CDR3 totals 18 residues. V gave up 1 base and J gave up 3 bases; unmatched junction bases: 14. CDR3 sequence (DNA): TGCGCCAGCAGCTTGTTAAAGCGGGGACGGGGAGGGACAGATACGCAGTATTTT. Translated, it gives CASSLLKRGRGGTDTQYF. The entire variable domain, with the rest obtained from reference TRBV5-1 and TRBJ2-3, is as follows: KAGVTQTPRYLIKTRGQQVTLSCSPISGHRSVSWYQQTPGQGLQFLFEYFSETQRNKGNFPGRFSGRQFSNSRSEMNVSTLELGDSALYLCASSLLKRGRGGTDTQYFGPGTRLTVL.

The chain joins TRBV7-6 to TRBJ2-5; no reliable D call. The V end lost 5 bases, the J end lost 1 base, and 5 bases lay between the germline ends. The germline gives CDR1 SGHVS, CDR2 FNYEAQ. This CDR3 has 12 residues. CDR3 coding DNA: TGTGCCAGCAGCCCTAGCCAAGAGACCCAGTACTTC. This translates into CASSPSQETQYF. The complete variable domain, with remaining parts taken from reference TRBV7-6 and TRBJ2-5, reads GAGVSQSPRYKVTKRGQDVALRCDPISGHVSLYWYRQALGQGPEFLTYFNYEAQQDKSGLPNDRFSAERPEGSISTLTIQRTEQRDSAMYRCASSPSQETQYFGPGTRLLVL.

This sequence joins TRBV5-4 and TRBJ2-3; 12 nucleotides line up with TRBD2. The germline gives CDR1 SGHNT, CDR2 YYREEE (reference sequence). The CDR3 is 15 residues long. V lost 6 bases to trimming and J lost 1 base; unmatched junction nucleotides: 3. Here the CDR3 reads CASTRTSGGTDTQYF. DNA of the CDR3: TGTGCCAGCACCCGGACTAGCGGGGGCACAGATACGCAGTATTTT.

J is TRBJ2-2 and V is TRBV30; tentative D call: TRBD2 (6 bases). With 3 bases removed from V and 8 bases from J, the gap between germline ends came to 16 bases. There are 14 residues in the CDR3. The germline gives CDR1 GTSNPN, CDR2 SVGIG (reference sequence). In DNA, the CDR3 is TGTGCCTGGAGCCGTGGAGGGCTAGGGGGGGAGCTGTTTTTT. It encodes CAWSRGGLGGELFF.

This chain joins TRBV4-1 and TRBJ2-7; 13 nucleotides align to TRBD2. The germline CDR1 and CDR2 sequences are MGHRA and YSYEKL. V lost 4 bases, J lost 2 bases, and 5 bases stayed unmatched. The CDR3 runs 16 residues. The CDR3 DNA reads TGCGCCAGCAGCCTCCTAGGACTAGCGGGAGCCTACGAGCAGTACTTC. It encodes CASSLLGLAGAYEQYF.

The V call is TRBV10-3, the J call TRBJ1-6, with TRBD1 as a possible D gene (5 bases). Trimming shortened V by 2 bases and J by 9 bases, and 11 bases separated the two germline ends. The CDR3 loop spans 14 amino acids. From germline, CDR1 is ENHRY and CDR2 SYGVKD. The CDR3 nucleotides are TGTGCCATCAGTGAGCAGGACATAAGTTCACCCCTCCACTTT. Its translation is CAISEQDISSPLHF.

As regards this clone: The junction differs from germline at one of its ends, possibly a read error. The chain carries TRBV18 and TRBJ2-2; 8 bases align to TRBD1. Germline values: CDR1 KGHSH, CDR2 LQKENI. This CDR3 is 15 amino acids long. The CDR3 region is CASSPQGANNGELFF. Here the CDR3 DNA reads TGTGCCAGCTCACCGCAGGGGGCAAACAACGGGGAGCTGTTTTTT. The complete variable domain, with remaining parts taken from reference TRBV18 and TRBJ2-2, reads NAGVMQNPRHLVRRRGQEARLRCSPMKGHSHVYWYRQLPEEGLKFMVYLQKENIIDESGMPKERFSAEFPKEGPSILRIQQVVRGDSAAYFCASSPQGANNGELFFGEGSRLTVL.

The table lists this clone with a few counts. This sequence joins TRBV28 and TRBJ2-5, with D perhaps TRBD1 (7 bases). Germline V gene lookup returns CDR1 MDHEN and CDR2 SYDVKM. The CDR3 has 16 residues. V dropped 5 bases and J dropped 3 bases, with 19 bases sitting between them. CDR3 coding DNA: TGTGCCAGCAGTCCCCTCGGAGGCAGGGGGGAAGAGACCCAGTACTTC. Protein: CASSPLGGRGEETQYF.

The chain couples TRBV5-4 to TRBJ2-7; TRBD2 matches at 11 bases. With 9 bases clipped from V and 3 bases from J, the junction kept 5 bases outside the gene matches. Germline V CDR1 and CDR2: SGHNT, YYREEE (reference sequence). The CDR3 loop spans 13 amino acids. For the CDR3, the DNA is TGTGCCACTTCCGGGACTAGCGGCTACGAGCAGTACTTC. This codes for CATSGTSGYEQYF.

The V call is TRBV29-1, the J call TRBJ1-2; D call uncertain. V was cut by 5 bases and J by 8 bases, with 12 bases left in between. CDR3 length equals 11 residues. Per germline, CDR1 SQVTM and CDR2 ANQGSEA. Written as DNA, the CDR3 is TGCAGCGTTTGGGAGCTTTCGGGCTACACCTTC. This encodes CSVWELSGYTF. The variable domain in full, with the rest retrieved from reference TRBV29-1 and TRBJ1-2, is SAVISQKPSRDICQRGTSLTIQCQVDSQVTMMFWYRQQPGQSLTLIATANQGSEATYESGFVIDKFPISRPNLTFSTLTVSNMSPEDSSIYLCSVWELSGYTFGSGTRLTVV.